The entry below gives a single T cell receptor (beta chain) sequence along with its context. The data are from a study of blood T cell repertoires in COVID-19. Assay: immunoSEQ multiplex PCR; the TCRdb copy retains only in-frame clones and omits some. The sample contains 200,000 to 250,000 clones, approximately 81% of which appear only once. V shed 0 bases and J 4 bases; nucleotides not matched to a gene: 9. The CDR3 contains 18 residues. Germline CDR1 and CDR2: LGHNA and YSLEER. Sequences were obtained from PBMCs or T cells enriched from blood (not recorded which). This TCR came from a woman aged 45-60 years with acute COVID-19. The genes are TRBV4-3 and TRBJ2-1; 10 bases align to TRBD2. The CDR3 region has the DNA TGCGCCAGCAGCCAAGATTGGCTTACTAGCGGGGTTTACAATGAGCAGTTCTTC. Residues: CASSQDWLTSGVYNEQFF.